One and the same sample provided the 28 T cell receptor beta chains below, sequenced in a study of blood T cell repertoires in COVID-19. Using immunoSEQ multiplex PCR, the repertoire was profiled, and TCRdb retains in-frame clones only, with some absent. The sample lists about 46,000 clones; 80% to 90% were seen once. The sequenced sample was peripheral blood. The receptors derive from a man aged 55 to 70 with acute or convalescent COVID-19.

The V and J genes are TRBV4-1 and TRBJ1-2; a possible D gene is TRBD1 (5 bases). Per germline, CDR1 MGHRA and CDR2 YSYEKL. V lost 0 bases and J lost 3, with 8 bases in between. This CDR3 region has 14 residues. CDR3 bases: TGCGCCAGCAGCCAAGAAGGGGCTTACTATGGCTACACCTTC. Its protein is CASSQEGAYYGYTF.

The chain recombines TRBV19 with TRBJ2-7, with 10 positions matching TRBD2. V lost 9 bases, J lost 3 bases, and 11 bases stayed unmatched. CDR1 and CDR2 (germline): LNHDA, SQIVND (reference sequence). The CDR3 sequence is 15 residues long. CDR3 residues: CASSVAGGGYYEQYF. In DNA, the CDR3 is TGTGCCAGCTCGGTAGCGGGAGGCGGCTACTACGAGCAGTACTTC.

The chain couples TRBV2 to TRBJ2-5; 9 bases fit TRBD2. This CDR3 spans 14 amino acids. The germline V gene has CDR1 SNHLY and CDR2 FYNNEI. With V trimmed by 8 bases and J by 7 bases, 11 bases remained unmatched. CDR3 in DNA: TGTGCCAGCTCTTACGTTCCAGCGGGAGGGACCCAGTACTTC. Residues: CASSYVPAGGTQYF.

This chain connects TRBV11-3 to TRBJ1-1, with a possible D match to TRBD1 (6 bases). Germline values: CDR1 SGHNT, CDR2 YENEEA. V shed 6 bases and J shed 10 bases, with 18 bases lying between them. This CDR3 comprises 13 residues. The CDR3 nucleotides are TGTGCCAGCAGGTCCAGCCAGGGGCCCGGAGCTTTCTTT. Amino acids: CASRSSQGPGAFF.

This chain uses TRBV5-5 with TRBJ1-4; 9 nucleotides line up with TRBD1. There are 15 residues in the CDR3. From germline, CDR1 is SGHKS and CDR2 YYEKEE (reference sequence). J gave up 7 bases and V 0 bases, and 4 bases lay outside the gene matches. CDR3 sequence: CASSLDRGRVEKLFF. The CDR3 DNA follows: TGTGCCAGCAGCTTGGACAGGGGGCGCGTTGAAAAACTGTTTTTT.

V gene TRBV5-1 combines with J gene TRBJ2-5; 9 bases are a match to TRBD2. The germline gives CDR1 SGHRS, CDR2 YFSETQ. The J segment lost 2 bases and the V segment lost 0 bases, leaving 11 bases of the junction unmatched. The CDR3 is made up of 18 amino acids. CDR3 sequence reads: CASSLGPSGVAPQETQYF. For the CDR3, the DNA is TGCGCCAGCAGCTTGGGGCCTAGCGGGGTAGCGCCTCAAGAGACCCAGTACTTC. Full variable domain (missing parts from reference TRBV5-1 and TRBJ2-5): KAGVTQTPRYLIKTRGQQVTLSCSPISGHRSVSWYQQTPGQGLQFLFEYFSETQRNKGNFPGRFSGRQFSNSRSEMNVSTLELGDSALYLCASSLGPSGVAPQETQYFGPGTRLLVL.

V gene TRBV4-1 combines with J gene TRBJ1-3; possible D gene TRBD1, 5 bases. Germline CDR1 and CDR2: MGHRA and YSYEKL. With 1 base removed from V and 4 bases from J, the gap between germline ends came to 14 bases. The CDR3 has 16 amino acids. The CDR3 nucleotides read TGCGCCAGCAGCCAAGGGGGGGTGGAAGTGGGAAACACCATATATTTT. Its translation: CASSQGGVEVGNTIYF.

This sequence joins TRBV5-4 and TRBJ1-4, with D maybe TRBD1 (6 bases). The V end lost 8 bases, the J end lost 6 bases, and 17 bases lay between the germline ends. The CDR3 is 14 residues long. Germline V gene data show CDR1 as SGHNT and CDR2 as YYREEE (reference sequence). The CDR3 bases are TGTGCCAGTAAAAAAACAGGGTTGGATGAAAAACTGTTTTTT. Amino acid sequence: CASKKTGLDEKLFF.

In DNA form, the CDR3 reads TGTGCCAGCAGCCCGAGCCGGGGGGGATTTGGCTACACCTTC. Encoded protein: CASSPSRGGFGYTF. The rearrangement uses TRBV7-2 and TRBJ1-2; a possible D gene is TRBD1 (5 bases). Germline V gene lookup returns CDR1 SGHTA and CDR2 FQGNSA. The CDR3 loop spans 14 amino acids. Trimming pared 5 bases from V and 7 bases from J, leaving 17 bases between.

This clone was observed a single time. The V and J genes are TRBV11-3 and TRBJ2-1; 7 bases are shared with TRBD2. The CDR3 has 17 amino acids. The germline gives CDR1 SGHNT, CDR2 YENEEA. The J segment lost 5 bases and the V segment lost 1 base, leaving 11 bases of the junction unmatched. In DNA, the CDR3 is TGTGCCAGCAGCTTAGGAGTGTCTAGCGGAGCTAACAATGAGCAGTTCTTC. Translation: CASSLGVSSGANNEQFF. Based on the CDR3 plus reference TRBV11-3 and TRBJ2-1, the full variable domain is EAGVVQSPRYKIIEKKQPVAFWCNPISGHNTLYWYLQNLGQGPELLIRYENEEAVDDSQLPKDRFSAERLKGVDSTLKIQPAELGDSAVYLCASSLGVSSGANNEQFFGPGTRLTVL.

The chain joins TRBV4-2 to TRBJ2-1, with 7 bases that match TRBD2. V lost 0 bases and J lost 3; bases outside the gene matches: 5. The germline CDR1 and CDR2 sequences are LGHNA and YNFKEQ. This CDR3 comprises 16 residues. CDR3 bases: TGTGCCAGCAGCCAAGATTTCAGCGGGGTCTACAATGAGCAGTTCTTC. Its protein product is CASSQDFSGVYNEQFF.

The CDR3 protein is CASTGGGQPQHF. CDR3 nucleotide sequence: TGTGCCAGCACCGGAGGGGGCCAGCCCCAGCATTTT. The rearrangement joins TRBV28 to TRBJ1-5; 7 positions agree with TRBD1. Germline V lookup: CDR1 MDHEN, CDR2 SYDVKM. V shed 7 bases, J shed 7 bases, and the junction held 4 bases outside the gene matches. This CDR3 is 12 amino acids long.

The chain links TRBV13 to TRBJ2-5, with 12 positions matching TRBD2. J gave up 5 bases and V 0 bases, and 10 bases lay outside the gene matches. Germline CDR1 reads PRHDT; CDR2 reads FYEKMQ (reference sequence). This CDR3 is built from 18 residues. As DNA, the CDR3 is TGTGCCAGCAGCTTAGGCCAACTGGGACTAGCGGGTCAGGAGACCCAGTACTTC. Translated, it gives CASSLGQLGLAGQETQYF.

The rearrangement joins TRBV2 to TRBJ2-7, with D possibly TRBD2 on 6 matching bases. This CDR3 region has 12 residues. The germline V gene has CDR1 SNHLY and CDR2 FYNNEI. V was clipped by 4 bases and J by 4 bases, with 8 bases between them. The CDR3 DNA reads TGTGCCAGCAGTGTCGGGGGTTACGAGCAGTACTTC. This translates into CASSVGGYEQYF. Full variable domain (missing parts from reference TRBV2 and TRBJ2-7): EPEVTQTPSHQVTQMGQEVILRCVPISNHLYFYWYRQILGQKVEFLVSFYNNEISEKSEIFDDQFSVERPDGSNFTLKIRSTKLEDSAMYFCASSVGGYEQYFGPGTRLTVT.

This CDR3 is CASSTGLAGIGETQYF. CDR3 DNA sequence: TGTGCCAGCAGCACCGGACTAGCGGGTATCGGTGAGACCCAGTACTTC. This rearrangement joins TRBV5-8 to TRBJ2-5, with TRBD2 matching over 11 bases. Germline V gives CDR1 SGHTS, CDR2 YDEGEE. Germline trimming cut 4 bases from V and 5 bases from J; bases unmatched to any gene: 10. The CDR3 has 16 residues. The full variable domain, rest sourced from reference TRBV5-8 and TRBJ2-5, is EAGVTQSPTHLIKTRGQQATLRCSPISGHTSVYWYQQALGLGLQFLLWYDEGEERNRGNFPPRFSGRQFPNYSSELNVNALELEDSALYLCASSTGLAGIGETQYFGPGTRLLVL.

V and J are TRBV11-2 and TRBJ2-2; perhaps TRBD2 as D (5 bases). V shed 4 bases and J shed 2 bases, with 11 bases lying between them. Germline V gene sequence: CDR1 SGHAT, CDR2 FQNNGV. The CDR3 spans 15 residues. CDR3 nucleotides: TGTGCCAGCAGCTCACGGACTCGTAACACCGGGGAGCTGTTTTTT. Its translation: CASSSRTRNTGELFF.

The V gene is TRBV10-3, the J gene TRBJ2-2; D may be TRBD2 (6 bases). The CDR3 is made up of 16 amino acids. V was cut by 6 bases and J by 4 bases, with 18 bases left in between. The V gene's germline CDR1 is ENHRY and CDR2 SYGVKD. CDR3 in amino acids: CAIRDPGGRGTGELFF. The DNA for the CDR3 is TGTGCCATCAGAGACCCCGGGGGACGGGGCACCGGGGAGCTGTTTTTT.

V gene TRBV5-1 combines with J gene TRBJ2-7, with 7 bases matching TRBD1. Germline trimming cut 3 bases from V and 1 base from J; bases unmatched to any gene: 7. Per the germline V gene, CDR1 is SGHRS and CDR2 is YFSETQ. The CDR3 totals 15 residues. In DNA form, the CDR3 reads TGCGCCAGCAGCTCCGGACAGGAGGCATCCTACGAGCAGTACTTC. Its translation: CASSSGQEASYEQYF. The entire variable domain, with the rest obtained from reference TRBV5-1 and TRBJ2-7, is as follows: KAGVTQTPRYLIKTRGQQVTLSCSPISGHRSVSWYQQTPGQGLQFLFEYFSETQRNKGNFPGRFSGRQFSNSRSEMNVSTLELGDSALYLCASSSGQEASYEQYFGPGTRLTVT.

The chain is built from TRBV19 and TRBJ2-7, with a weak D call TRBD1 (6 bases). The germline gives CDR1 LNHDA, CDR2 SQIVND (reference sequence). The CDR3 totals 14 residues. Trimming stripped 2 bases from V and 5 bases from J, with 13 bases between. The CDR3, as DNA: TGTGCCAGTAGTATAAGGAACAGGGAGCACGAGCAGTACTTC. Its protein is CASSIRNREHEQYF.

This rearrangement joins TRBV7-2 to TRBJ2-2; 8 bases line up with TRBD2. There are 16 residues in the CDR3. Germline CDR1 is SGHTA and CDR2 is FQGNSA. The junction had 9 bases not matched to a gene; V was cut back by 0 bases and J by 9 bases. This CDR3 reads CASSLAVAGGLRELFF. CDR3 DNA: TGTGCCAGCAGCTTAGCTGTCGCGGGAGGTCTCCGGGAGCTGTTTTTT.

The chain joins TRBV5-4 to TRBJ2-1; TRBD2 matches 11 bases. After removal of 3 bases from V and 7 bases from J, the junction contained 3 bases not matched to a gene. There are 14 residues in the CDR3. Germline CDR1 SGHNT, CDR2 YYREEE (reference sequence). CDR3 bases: TGTGCCAGCAGCTGGGCTAGCGGGAGGAATGAGCAGTTCTTC. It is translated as CASSWASGRNEQFF.

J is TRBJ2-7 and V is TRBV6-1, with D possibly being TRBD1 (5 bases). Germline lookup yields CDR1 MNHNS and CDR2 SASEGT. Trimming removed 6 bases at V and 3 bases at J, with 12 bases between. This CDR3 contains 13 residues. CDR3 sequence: CASRSRVHYEQYF. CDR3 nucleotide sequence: TGTGCCAGCAGGAGCAGGGTGCACTACGAGCAGTACTTC.

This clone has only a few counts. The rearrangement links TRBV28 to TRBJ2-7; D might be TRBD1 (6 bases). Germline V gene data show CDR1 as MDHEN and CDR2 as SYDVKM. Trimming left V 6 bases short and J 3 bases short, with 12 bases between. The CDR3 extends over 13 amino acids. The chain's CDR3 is CASSPQQGYEQYF. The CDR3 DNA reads TGTGCCAGCAGCCCTCAACAGGGCTACGAGCAGTACTTC.

The CDR3 DNA sequence: TGTGCCACCAGCAGAGAGATCCACGCCGCGGGAGAGACCCAGTACTTC. This codes for CATSREIHAAGETQYF. The V call is TRBV15, the J call TRBJ2-5, with D possibly matching TRBD2 (5 bases). The CDR3 runs 16 residues. Looked up from germline, CDR1 is LNHNV and CDR2 is YYDKDF (reference sequence). The germline V and J ends were trimmed by 0 bases and 4 bases, with 15 bases remaining between them.

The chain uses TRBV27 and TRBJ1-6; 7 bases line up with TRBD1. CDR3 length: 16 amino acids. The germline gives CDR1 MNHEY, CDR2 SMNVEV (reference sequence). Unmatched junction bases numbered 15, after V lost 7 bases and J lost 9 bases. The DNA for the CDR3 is TGTGCCAGCACTCTCTACAGGGGACCCCTCTTTTCACCCCTCCACTTT. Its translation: CASTLYRGPLFSPLHF.

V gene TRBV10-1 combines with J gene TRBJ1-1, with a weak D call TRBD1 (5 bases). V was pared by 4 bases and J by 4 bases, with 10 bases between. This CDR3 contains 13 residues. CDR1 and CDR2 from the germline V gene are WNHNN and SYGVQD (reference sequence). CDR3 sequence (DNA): TGCGCCAGCAGTGTAGGGGCGGCCACTGAAGCTTTCTTT. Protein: CASSVGAATEAFF.

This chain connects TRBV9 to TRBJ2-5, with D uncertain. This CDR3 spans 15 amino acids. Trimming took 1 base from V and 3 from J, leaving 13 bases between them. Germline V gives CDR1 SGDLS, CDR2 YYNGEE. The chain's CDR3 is CASSVSSSSEETQYF. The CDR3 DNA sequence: TGTGCCAGCAGCGTAAGTTCGAGCAGCGAAGAGACCCAGTACTTC.

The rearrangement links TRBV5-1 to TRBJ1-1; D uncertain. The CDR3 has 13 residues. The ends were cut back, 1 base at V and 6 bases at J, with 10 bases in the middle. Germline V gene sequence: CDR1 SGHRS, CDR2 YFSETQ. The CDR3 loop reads CASSLRWESEAFF. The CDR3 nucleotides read TGCGCCAGCAGCTTGCGGTGGGAGTCTGAAGCTTTCTTT.